This T cell receptor (beta chain) was identified during a study of identical twins. V gave up 7 bases and J gave up 5 bases, with 12 bases separating them. The CDR3 has 13 residues. General study results and limits: Beta out-of-frame sequences displayed a weaker excess of sharing between twins.

A universal primer site arose from template switching, and cDNA bore unique molecular identifiers. TCRdb processed the 5' RACE reads anew with MiXCR; each CDR3 protein has one entry. The sample carries about 220,000 distinct CDR3 sequences, 5.5% to 7.5% recorded once. Each donor (without exception) was a healthy Caucasian. Points on this clonotype: The antigen is not known. A read error may be the cause here, since a much bigger clone is one base away.

This same sample was also taken into another study, of T cells expressing NK-cell markers. As that report states: In four donors, these clonotypes also led the CD3+CD56-NKG2C+ fraction.

The rearrangement links TRBV12-3 or TRBV12-4 to TRBJ2-1; D uncertain. The source of this sequence is a woman aged 18-35 years in good health. Sequenced sample: CD8+ T cells sorted from blood. CDR3 protein: CASIHDQDNEQFF. The CDR3 nucleotides read TGTGCCAGCATCCACGACCAGGACAATGAGCAGTTCTTC.